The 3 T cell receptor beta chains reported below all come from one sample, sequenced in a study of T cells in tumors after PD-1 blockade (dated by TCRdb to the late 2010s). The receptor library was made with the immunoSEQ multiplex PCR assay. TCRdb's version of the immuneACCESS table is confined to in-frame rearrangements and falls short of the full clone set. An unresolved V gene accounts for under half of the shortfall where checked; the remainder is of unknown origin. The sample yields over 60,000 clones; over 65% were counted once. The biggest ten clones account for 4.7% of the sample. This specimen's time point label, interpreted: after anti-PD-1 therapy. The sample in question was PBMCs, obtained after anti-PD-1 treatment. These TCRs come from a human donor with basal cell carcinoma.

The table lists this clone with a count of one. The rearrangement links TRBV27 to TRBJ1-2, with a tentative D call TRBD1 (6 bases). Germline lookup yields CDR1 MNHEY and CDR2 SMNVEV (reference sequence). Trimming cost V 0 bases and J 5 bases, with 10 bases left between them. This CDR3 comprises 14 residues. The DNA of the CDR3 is TGTGCCAGCAGTTTATCTCGGGGGCAGTATGGCTACACCTTC. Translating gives CASSLSRGQYGYTF.

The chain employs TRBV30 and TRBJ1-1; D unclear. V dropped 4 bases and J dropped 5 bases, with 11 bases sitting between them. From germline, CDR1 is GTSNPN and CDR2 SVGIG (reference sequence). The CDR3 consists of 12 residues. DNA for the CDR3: TGTGCCTGGAAGGCCCTGAGGACTGAAGCTTTCTTT. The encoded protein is CAWKALRTEAFF.

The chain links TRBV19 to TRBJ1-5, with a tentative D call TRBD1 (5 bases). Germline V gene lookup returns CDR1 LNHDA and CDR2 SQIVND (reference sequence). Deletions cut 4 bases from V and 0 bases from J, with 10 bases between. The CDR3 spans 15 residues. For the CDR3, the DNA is TGTGCCAGTAGTACCGAGACAGTTAGCAATCAGCCCCAGCATTTT. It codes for CASSTETVSNQPQHF. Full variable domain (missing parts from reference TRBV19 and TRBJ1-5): DGGITQSPKYLFRKEGQNVTLSCEQNLNHDAMYWYRQDPGQGLRLIYYSQIVNDFQKGDIAEGYSVSREKKESFPLTVTSAQKNPTAFYLCASSTETVSNQPQHFGDGTRLSIL.